These T cell receptor beta chains were read from a single sample in a study of blood T cell repertoires in COVID-19. The data were produced by immunoSEQ multiplex PCR, yet TCRdb's version contains in-frame clones alone and is incomplete. The table has roughly 230,000 clones, 90% seen once. The sequencing input was peripheral blood. Receptor source: a woman aged 55-75 years with COVID-19, enrolled during active disease. The CDR3 runs from the conserved cysteine through the conserved F or W. D genes are given only for firm matches. Only part of the rows carry a size: once, few, many, or a class if the clone is expanded.

j_gene: TRBJ1-4
abundance: -
v_gene: TRBV25-1
d_gene: -
CDR3aa: CASSADFGKLFF
CDR3nt: TGTGCCAGCAGTGCGGACTTTGGGAAACTGTTTTTT

j_gene: TRBJ1-3
abundance: -
v_gene: TRBV6-1
d_gene: TRBD1
CDR3aa: CASSDRTGGGNTIYF
CDR3nt: TGTGCCAGCAGTGACCGGACAGGGGGAGGAAACACCATATATTTT

j_gene: TRBJ1-1
abundance: -
v_gene: TRBV2
d_gene: -
CDR3aa: CASLRELGTEAFF
CDR3nt: TGTGCCAGCTTGAGGGAACTCGGGACTGAAGCTTTCTTT

j_gene: TRBJ2-2
abundance: once
v_gene: TRBV5-3
d_gene: -
CDR3aa: CARSLIAGGKTNTGELFF
CDR3nt: TGTGCCAGAAGCTTAATCGCCGGCGGAAAAACGAACACCGGGGAGCTGTTTTTT

j_gene: TRBJ2-3
abundance: -
v_gene: TRBV19
d_gene: TRBD2
CDR3aa: CASSILAGSPYNTQYF
CDR3nt: TGTGCCAGTAGTATACTAGCGGGGTCACCCTATAATACGCAGTATTTT

j_gene: TRBJ2-3
abundance: -
v_gene: TRBV4-2
d_gene: TRBD1
CDR3aa: CASSPPDRRTDTQYF
CDR3nt: TGTGCCAGCAGCCCGCCGGACAGGAGGACAGATACGCAGTATTTT

j_gene: TRBJ2-5
abundance: -
v_gene: TRBV7-2
d_gene: TRBD1
CDR3aa: CASSLTGDQETQYF
CDR3nt: TGTGCCAGCAGCCTAACAGGGGACCAAGAGACCCAGTACTTC

j_gene: TRBJ2-7
abundance: few
v_gene: TRBV3-1/TRBV3-2
d_gene: -
CDR3aa: CASSQGTVSYEQYF
CDR3nt: TGTGCCAGCAGCCAAGGGACAGTCTCCTACGAGCAGTACTTC

j_gene: TRBJ1-2
abundance: -
v_gene: TRBV19
d_gene: -
CDR3aa: CASSIEGGRGGYTF
CDR3nt: TGTGCCAGTAGTATTGAGGGGGGGCGAGGTGGCTACACCTTC

j_gene: TRBJ1-2
abundance: -
v_gene: TRBV5-4
d_gene: -
CDR3aa: CASSLDSRVGGYTF
CDR3nt: TGTGCCAGCAGCTTGGATTCCAGGGTGGGTGGCTACACCTTC

j_gene: TRBJ2-4
abundance: -
v_gene: TRBV19
d_gene: -
CDR3aa: CASSPQGLKGKNIQYF
CDR3nt: TGTGCCAGTAGTCCACAGGGTTTGAAGGGCAAAAACATTCAGTACTTC

j_gene: TRBJ2-2
abundance: -
v_gene: TRBV5-1
d_gene: -
CDR3aa: CASRVGEFTGELFF
CDR3nt: TGCGCCAGCAGGGTGGGCGAATTTACCGGGGAGCTGTTTTTT

j_gene: TRBJ2-5
abundance: -
v_gene: TRBV7-2
d_gene: TRBD2
CDR3aa: CASSFQAGGLGETQYF
CDR3nt: TGTGCCAGCAGCTTTCAAGCGGGGGGGCTAGGAGAGACCCAGTACTTC

j_gene: TRBJ2-3
abundance: few
v_gene: TRBV12-3/TRBV12-4
d_gene: -
CDR3aa: CASSFIRVDTQYF
CDR3nt: TGTGCCAGCAGTTTTATACGCGTGGATACGCAGTATTTT

j_gene: TRBJ2-3
abundance: -
v_gene: TRBV3-1/TRBV3-2
d_gene: -
CDR3aa: CASSHVVTDTQYF
CDR3nt: TGTGCCAGCAGCCATGTCGTCACAGATACGCAGTATTTT

j_gene: TRBJ2-1
abundance: -
v_gene: TRBV19
d_gene: TRBD2
CDR3aa: CASCGLAGENEQFF
CDR3nt: TGTGCCAGTTGTGGACTAGCGGGGGAAAATGAGCAGTTCTTC

j_gene: TRBJ1-2
abundance: -
v_gene: TRBV7-2
d_gene: -
CDR3aa: CASSLQGQGNGYTF
CDR3nt: TGTGCCAGCAGCTTACAGGGGCAGGGAAATGGCTACACCTTC

j_gene: TRBJ1-4
abundance: -
v_gene: TRBV25-1
d_gene: TRBD1
CDR3aa: CASSASRDRGTGNEKLFF
CDR3nt: TGTGCCAGCAGTGCGTCCCGGGACAGGGGTACGGGTAATGAAAAACTGTTTTTT

j_gene: TRBJ1-1
abundance: -
v_gene: TRBV19
d_gene: -
CDR3aa: CASSAGLLNTEAFF
CDR3nt: TGTGCCAGTAGTGCGGGACTGCTCAACACTGAAGCTTTCTTT

j_gene: TRBJ1-3
abundance: -
v_gene: TRBV4-3
d_gene: TRBD1
CDR3aa: CASSQGYRGSGNTIYF
CDR3nt: TGCGCCAGCAGCCAGGGCTACAGGGGCTCTGGAAACACCATATATTTT

j_gene: TRBJ2-3
abundance: many
v_gene: TRBV9
d_gene: -
CDR3aa: CASSESDTQYF
CDR3nt: TGTGCCAGCAGCGAGAGTGATACGCAGTATTTT

j_gene: TRBJ1-1
abundance: -
v_gene: TRBV4-2
d_gene: TRBD1
CDR3aa: CASRRQGGSDTEAFF
CDR3nt: TGTGCCAGCCGAAGACAGGGTGGGTCGGACACTGAAGCTTTCTTT

j_gene: TRBJ1-6
abundance: -
v_gene: TRBV7-2
d_gene: -
CDR3aa: CASSSNPGSPLHF
CDR3nt: TGTGCCAGCAGCTCAAACCCGGGTTCACCCCTCCACTTT

j_gene: TRBJ1-1
abundance: -
v_gene: TRBV18
d_gene: TRBD1
CDR3aa: CASSPGQGAIGTEAFF
CDR3nt: TGTGCCAGCTCACCGGGACAGGGGGCGATCGGCACTGAAGCTTTCTTT

j_gene: TRBJ1-2
abundance: -
v_gene: TRBV27
d_gene: -
CDR3aa: CATRENRFSDAYGYTF
CDR3nt: TGTGCCACCCGAGAGAACCGCTTCAGCGATGCCTATGGCTACACCTTC

j_gene: TRBJ1-2
abundance: -
v_gene: TRBV6-4
d_gene: -
CDR3aa: CASSDSPDSYGYTF
CDR3nt: TGTGCCAGCAGTGACTCGCCGGACAGCTATGGCTACACCTTC

j_gene: TRBJ1-1
abundance: once
v_gene: TRBV5-1
d_gene: TRBD1
CDR3aa: CASSPGTVKGEAFF
CDR3nt: TGCGCCAGCAGCCCCGGGACAGTGAAGGGTGAAGCTTTCTTT

j_gene: TRBJ1-4
abundance: -
v_gene: TRBV3-1/TRBV3-2
d_gene: -
CDR3aa: CASSQGTVNEKLFF
CDR3nt: TGTGCCAGCAGCCAAGGGACAGTTAATGAAAAACTGTTTTTT

j_gene: TRBJ1-5
abundance: -
v_gene: TRBV6-5
d_gene: -
CDR3aa: CASSYSSRQRGQPQHF
CDR3nt: TGTGCCAGCAGTTACTCTTCCCGGCAGAGAGGTCAGCCCCAGCATTTT

j_gene: TRBJ2-7
abundance: -
v_gene: TRBV6-2/TRBV6-3
d_gene: -
CDR3aa: CASSSRERQYF
CDR3nt: TGTGCCAGCAGTTCTCGGGAAAGGCAGTACTTC

j_gene: TRBJ2-5
abundance: -
v_gene: TRBV19
d_gene: TRBD2
CDR3aa: CASSSSLAGGQETQYF
CDR3nt: TGTGCCAGTAGTTCCTCCTTAGCGGGGGGGCAAGAGACCCAGTACTTC

j_gene: TRBJ2-2
abundance: few
v_gene: TRBV9
d_gene: TRBD1
CDR3aa: CASSGQGVRELFF
CDR3nt: TGTGCCAGCAGCGGACAGGGGGTGAGGGAGCTGTTTTTT

j_gene: TRBJ1-2
abundance: -
v_gene: TRBV5-1
d_gene: -
CDR3aa: CASSLGPGTRNYGYTF
CDR3nt: TGCGCCAGCAGCTTGGGTCCGGGAACTCGTAACTATGGCTACACCTTC

j_gene: TRBJ1-5
abundance: -
v_gene: TRBV4-1
d_gene: -
CDR3aa: CASSLQGFGNQPQHF
CDR3nt: TGCGCCAGCAGCCTACAGGGATTTGGCAATCAGCCCCAGCATTTT

j_gene: TRBJ2-5
abundance: -
v_gene: TRBV3-1/TRBV3-2
d_gene: TRBD1
CDR3aa: CASSHTTQGAETQYF
CDR3nt: TGTGCCAGCAGCCATACGACTCAGGGGGCAGAGACCCAGTACTTC

j_gene: TRBJ1-5
abundance: -
v_gene: TRBV4-2
d_gene: -
CDR3aa: CASSQDGAGNQPQHF
CDR3nt: TGTGCCAGCAGCCAAGATGGGGCGGGCAATCAGCCCCAGCATTTT

j_gene: TRBJ2-3
abundance: once
v_gene: TRBV6-2/TRBV6-3
d_gene: TRBD1
CDR3aa: CASSPGGSRTDTQYF
CDR3nt: TGTGCCAGCAGTCCAGGGGGTAGCAGGACAGATACGCAGTATTTT

j_gene: TRBJ1-5
abundance: once
v_gene: TRBV7-2
d_gene: -
CDR3aa: CASSLLGGGQPQHF
CDR3nt: TGTGCCAGCAGCTTACTAGGGGGGGGACAGCCCCAGCATTTT

j_gene: TRBJ1-5
abundance: -
v_gene: TRBV13
d_gene: TRBD1
CDR3aa: CASSFDRVGPQHF
CDR3nt: TGTGCCAGCAGCTTTGACAGGGTAGGGCCCCAGCATTTT

j_gene: TRBJ2-1
abundance: -
v_gene: TRBV11-2
d_gene: -
CDR3aa: CASSLGHRNEQFF
CDR3nt: TGTGCCAGCAGCTTGGGACATCGGAATGAGCAGTTCTTC

j_gene: TRBJ2-7
abundance: -
v_gene: TRBV3-1/TRBV3-2
d_gene: -
CDR3aa: CASSLDCYEQYF
CDR3nt: TGTGCCAGCAGTCTGGACTGCTACGAGCAGTACTTC

j_gene: TRBJ2-7
abundance: once
v_gene: TRBV18
d_gene: TRBD1
CDR3aa: CASSRTGTGVGEQYF
CDR3nt: TGTGCCAGCTCACGCACCGGGACAGGGGTTGGAGAGCAGTACTTC

j_gene: TRBJ2-5
abundance: -
v_gene: TRBV5-1
d_gene: -
CDR3aa: CASNLGGTQETQYF
CDR3nt: TGCGCCAGCAACCTCGGGGGAACCCAAGAGACCCAGTACTTC

j_gene: TRBJ2-4
abundance: -
v_gene: TRBV7-9
d_gene: -
CDR3aa: CASSLGTVTNIQYF
CDR3nt: TGTGCCAGCAGCTTAGGGACAGTGACAAACATTCAGTACTTC

j_gene: TRBJ2-1
abundance: -
v_gene: TRBV11-3
d_gene: TRBD2
CDR3aa: CASSPTSGGPYEQFF
CDR3nt: TGTGCCAGCAGCCCGACTAGCGGGGGGCCCTATGAGCAGTTCTTC

j_gene: TRBJ1-2
abundance: -
v_gene: TRBV12-3/TRBV12-4
d_gene: -
CDR3aa: CASSLELRGYTF
CDR3nt: TGTGCCAGCAGTTTGGAGCTCCGGGGCTACACCTTC

j_gene: TRBJ1-6
abundance: -
v_gene: TRBV5-1
d_gene: TRBD1
CDR3aa: CASRRDRGQSPLHF
CDR3nt: TGCGCCAGCAGAAGGGACAGGGGGCAGTCACCCCTCCACTTT

j_gene: TRBJ1-3
abundance: -
v_gene: TRBV5-1
d_gene: -
CDR3aa: CASSLAGSKAGNTIYF
CDR3nt: TGCGCCAGCAGCTTGGCCGGGTCGAAAGCTGGAAACACCATATATTTT

j_gene: TRBJ2-3
abundance: -
v_gene: TRBV27
d_gene: TRBD1
CDR3aa: CASSLSGTVGTDTQYF
CDR3nt: TGTGCCAGCAGTTTGAGTGGGACAGTTGGCACAGATACGCAGTATTTT